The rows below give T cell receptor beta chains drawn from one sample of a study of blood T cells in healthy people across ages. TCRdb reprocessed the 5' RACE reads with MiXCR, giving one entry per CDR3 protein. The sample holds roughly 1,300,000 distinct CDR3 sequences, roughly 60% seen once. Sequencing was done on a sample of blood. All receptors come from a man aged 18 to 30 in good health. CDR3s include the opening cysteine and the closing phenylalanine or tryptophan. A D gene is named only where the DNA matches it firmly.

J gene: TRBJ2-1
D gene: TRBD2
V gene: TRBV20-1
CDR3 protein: CSASIPGLADGGYEQFF

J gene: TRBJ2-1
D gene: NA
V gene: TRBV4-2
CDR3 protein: CASSPGPTRSYNEQFF

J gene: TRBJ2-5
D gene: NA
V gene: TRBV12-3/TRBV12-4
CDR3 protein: CASSSQGIGTQYF

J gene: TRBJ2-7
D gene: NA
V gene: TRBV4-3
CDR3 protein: CASSRSPGRESSYEQYF

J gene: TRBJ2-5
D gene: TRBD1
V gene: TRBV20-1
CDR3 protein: CSAIPGQGRKTQYF

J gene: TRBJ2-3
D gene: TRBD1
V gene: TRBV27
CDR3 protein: CASSPTMGQDLTDTQYF

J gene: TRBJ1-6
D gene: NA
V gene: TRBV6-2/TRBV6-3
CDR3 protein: CASSLPGRRRNSPLHF

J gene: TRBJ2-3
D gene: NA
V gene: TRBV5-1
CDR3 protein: CASSSSTGHTDTQYF

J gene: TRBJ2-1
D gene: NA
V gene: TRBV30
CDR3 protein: CACAPRAENEQFF

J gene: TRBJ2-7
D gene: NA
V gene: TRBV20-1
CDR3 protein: CSAEGTRSYEQYF

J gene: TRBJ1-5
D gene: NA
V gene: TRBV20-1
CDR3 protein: CSATRPDRQYQPQHF

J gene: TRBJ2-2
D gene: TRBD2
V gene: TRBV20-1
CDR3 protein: CSARDSLAGTTGELFF

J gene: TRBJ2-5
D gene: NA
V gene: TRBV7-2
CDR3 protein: CASSIWGDKTQYF

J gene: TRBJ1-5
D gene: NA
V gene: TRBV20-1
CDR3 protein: CSARSADRTQPQHF

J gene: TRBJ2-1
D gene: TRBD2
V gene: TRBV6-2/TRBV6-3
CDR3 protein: CASRLAGALNEQFF

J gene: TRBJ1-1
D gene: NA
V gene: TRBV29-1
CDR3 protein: CSVEDSRGFTEAFF

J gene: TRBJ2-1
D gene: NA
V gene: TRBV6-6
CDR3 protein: CASSYSQDYWVGDEQFF

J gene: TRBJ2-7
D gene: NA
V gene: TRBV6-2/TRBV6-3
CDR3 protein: CASSPPTVHRIPYEQYF

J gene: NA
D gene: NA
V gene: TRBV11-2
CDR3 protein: CASSLLTSSYNEQYF

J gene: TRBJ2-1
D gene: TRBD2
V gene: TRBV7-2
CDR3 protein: CASRKGLANNEQFF

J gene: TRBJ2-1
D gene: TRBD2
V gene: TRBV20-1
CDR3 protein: CSARVTSGWENEQFF

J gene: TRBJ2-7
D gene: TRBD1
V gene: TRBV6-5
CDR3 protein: CAGGTGHEQYF

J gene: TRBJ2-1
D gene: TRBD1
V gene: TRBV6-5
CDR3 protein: CASRSSGQDNEQFF

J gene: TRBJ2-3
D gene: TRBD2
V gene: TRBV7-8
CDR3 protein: CASSLVVSGYTDTQYF

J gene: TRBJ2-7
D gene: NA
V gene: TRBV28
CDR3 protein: CASTPMVGGRQYF

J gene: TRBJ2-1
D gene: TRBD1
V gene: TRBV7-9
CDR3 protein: CASSSEGQRTYNEQFF

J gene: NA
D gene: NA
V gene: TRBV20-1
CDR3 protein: CSARDLGERNEQYF

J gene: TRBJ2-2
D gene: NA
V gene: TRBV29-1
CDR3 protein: CSGYYGNTGELFF

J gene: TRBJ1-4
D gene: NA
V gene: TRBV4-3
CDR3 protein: CASSQEGGTRTNEKLFF

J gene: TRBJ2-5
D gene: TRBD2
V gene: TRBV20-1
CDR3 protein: CSAQGLAGTQYF

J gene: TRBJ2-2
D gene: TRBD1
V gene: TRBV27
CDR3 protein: CASSPRDRYTGELFF

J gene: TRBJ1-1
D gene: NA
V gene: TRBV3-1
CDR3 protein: CASSQVVLKNTEAFF

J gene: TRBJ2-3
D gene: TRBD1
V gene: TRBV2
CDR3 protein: CASWDRALADTQYF

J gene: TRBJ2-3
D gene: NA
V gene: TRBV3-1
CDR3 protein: CASSQSFQDSRTDTQYF

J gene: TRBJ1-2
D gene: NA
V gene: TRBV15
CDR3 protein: CATSRGAVTNYGYTF

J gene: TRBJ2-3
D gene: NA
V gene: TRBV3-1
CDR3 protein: CASSRRLEDTQYF

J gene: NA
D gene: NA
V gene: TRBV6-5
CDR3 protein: CASSLTRVLYEQYF

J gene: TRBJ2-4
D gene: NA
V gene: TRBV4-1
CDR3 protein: CASSQGAEKRNIQYF

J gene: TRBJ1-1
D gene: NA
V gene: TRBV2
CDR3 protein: CASRERTVNTEAFF

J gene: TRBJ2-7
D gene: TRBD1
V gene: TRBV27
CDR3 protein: CASRMTGPEQYF

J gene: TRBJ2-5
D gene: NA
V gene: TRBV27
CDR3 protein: CASSERQFQETQYF

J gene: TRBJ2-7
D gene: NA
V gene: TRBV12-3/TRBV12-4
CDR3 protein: CASSPLQLPTEQYF

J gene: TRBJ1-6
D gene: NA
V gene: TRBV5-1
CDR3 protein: CASSLASQGYSPLHF

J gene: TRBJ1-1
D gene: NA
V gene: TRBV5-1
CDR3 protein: CASSLDQVSEAFF